The 10 T cell receptor beta chains presented below share a single source sample, sequenced in a study of control samples from healthy donors and cancer patients (dated by TCRdb to 2020 to 2021). The library was built by means of the immunoSEQ multiplex PCR assay. Held by TCRdb, this immuneACCESS table contains in-frame sequences only and omits some clones. Under half of the omission traces to an unresolved V gene where checked; the cause of the rest is unknown. The sample data list 100,000 to 150,000 clones, and around 92% of these were observed just once. The ten top clones hold approximately 2% of the sample. Sequencing input: blood. These receptors originate from a woman between 45 and 60 years old in good health.

The J gene is TRBJ2-4, the V gene TRBV3-1 (or the pseudogene TRBV3-2), with D possibly TRBD1 on 5 matching bases. V lost 5 bases and J lost 1, with 18 bases in between. This CDR3 is built from 17 residues. The V gene's germline CDR1 is LGHDT and CDR2 YNNKEL (reference sequence). The CDR3 sequence: CASSRGETLVAKNIQYF. In DNA form, the CDR3 reads TGTGCCAGCAGCAGGGGCGAGACACTTGTGGCCAAAAACATTCAGTACTTC.

This chain connects TRBV5-5 to TRBJ1-2, with D perhaps TRBD1 (6 bases). The CDR3 is 15 amino acids. The V gene's germline CDR1 is SGHKS and CDR2 YYEKEE (reference sequence). V lost 2 bases, J lost 4 bases, and 15 bases lay in between. The CDR3 region has the DNA TGTGCCAGCAGCTTTCCCACAGGGACCCTCTATGGCTACACCTTC. Its translation is CASSFPTGTLYGYTF.

The CDR3 bases are TGTGCCAGCTTGGGCGAAGCTAACTATGGCTACACCTTC. Residues: CASLGEANYGYTF. The chain employs TRBV28 and TRBJ1-2, with D uncertain. This CDR3 has 13 amino acids. CDR1 MDHEN and CDR2 SYDVKM come from the germline V gene. V shed 8 bases and J shed 0 bases, with 10 bases lying between them.

The chain couples TRBV11-2 to TRBJ1-2, with D unresolved. The CDR3 runs 13 residues. Germline assignment: CDR1 SGHAT and CDR2 FQNNGV. The ends were cut back, 4 bases at V and 8 bases at J, with 14 bases in the middle. In DNA form, the CDR3 reads TGTGCCAGCAGCTCCCGAGGATCGGGGGGCTACACCTTC. Encoded protein: CASSSRGSGGYTF. Complete variable domain (other parts from reference TRBV11-2 and TRBJ1-2): EAGVAQSPRYKIIEKRQSVAFWCNPISGHATLYWYQQILGQGPKLLIQFQNNGVVDDSQLPKDRFSAERLKGVDSTLKIQPAKLEDSAVYLCASSSRGSGGYTFGSGTRLTVV.

This clone was seen just once. J is TRBJ2-3 and V is TRBV6-5, with D possibly being TRBD1 or TRBD2 (6 bases each). The germline V gene encodes CDR1 MNHEY and CDR2 SVGAGI. This CDR3 contains 13 residues. Between the trimmed V and J ends, which lost 6 bases and 7 bases, there was a span of 14 bases. The CDR3 loop reads CASREEGENTQYF. The DNA for the CDR3 is TGTGCCAGCAGGGAGGAGGGGGAAAATACGCAGTATTTT.

This clone appeared a few times. The V gene is TRBV23-1, the J gene TRBJ2-2; 8 bases agree with TRBD2. TRBV23-1 is reported as an ORF; its role is uncertain. The CDR3 length is 16 residues. J was trimmed by 0 bases and V by 0 bases; bases with no gene match: 0. CDR3: CASSQSLAANTGELFF. The CDR3 DNA is TGCGCCAGCAGTCAATCACTAGCGGCGAACACCGGGGAGCTGTTTTTT.

This chain uses TRBV5-1 with TRBJ2-1; 8 bases align to TRBD2. The CDR3 runs to 15 residues. In germline, CDR1 is SGHRS, CDR2 YFSETQ. The V and J ends lost 0 bases and 3 bases, in that order; junction bases with no gene match: 2. CDR3 sequence (DNA): TGCGCCAGCAGCTTGGCGAGCGGGAGCTACAATGAGCAGTTCTTC. Amino acid sequence: CASSLASGSYNEQFF.

The chain uses TRBV5-1 and TRBJ2-4; the match to TRBD1 covers 9 bases. The CDR3 spans 17 residues. Per germline, CDR1 SGHRS and CDR2 YFSETQ. Trimming at V came to 0 bases and at J to 1 base, leaving 5 bases not matched to a gene. This CDR3 is CASSLGDRVLAKNIQYF. CDR3 nucleotides: TGCGCCAGCAGCTTGGGGGACAGGGTTCTGGCCAAAAACATTCAGTACTTC.

The rearrangement uses TRBV25-1 and TRBJ1-1; no firm D call. Germline CDR1 MGHDK, CDR2 SYGVNS. V was cut by 6 bases and J by 5 bases, with 16 bases left in between. The CDR3 has 14 amino acids. DNA of the CDR3: TGTGCCAGCAGGCAGGACCTAGCCGGGACTGAAGCTTTCTTT. It encodes CASRQDLAGTEAFF.

The chain is built from TRBV5-1 and TRBJ1-1; 8 nucleotides align to TRBD1. Germline V lookup: CDR1 SGHRS, CDR2 YFSETQ. This CDR3 is built from 14 residues. The J segment lost 8 bases and the V segment lost 0 bases, leaving 6 bases of the junction unmatched. CDR3 amino acids: CASSLGQGFMEAFF. Here the CDR3 DNA reads TGCGCCAGCAGCTTGGGACAGGGGTTTATGGAAGCTTTCTTT.